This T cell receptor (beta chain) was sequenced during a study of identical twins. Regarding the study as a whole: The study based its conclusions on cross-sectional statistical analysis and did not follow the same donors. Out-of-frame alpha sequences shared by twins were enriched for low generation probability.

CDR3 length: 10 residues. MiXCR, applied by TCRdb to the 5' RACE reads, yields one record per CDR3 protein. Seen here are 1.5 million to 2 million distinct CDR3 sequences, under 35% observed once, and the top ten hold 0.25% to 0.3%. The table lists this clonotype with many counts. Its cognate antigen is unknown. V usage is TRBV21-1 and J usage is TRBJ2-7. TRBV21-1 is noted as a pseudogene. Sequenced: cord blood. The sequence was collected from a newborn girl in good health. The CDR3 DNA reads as TGTGCCAGCCTCCCCTACGAGCAGTACTTC. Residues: CASLPYEQYF.